These T cell receptor beta chains were read from a single sample in a study of cytomegalovirus exposure and HLA in healthy donors. Here immunoSEQ multiplex PCR was the method, and the copy in TCRdb shows in-frame clones only, minus some. Among about 150,000 clones listed, over 60% were seen once. The sequenced sample consisted of PBMCs. The receptors were sampled from a middle-aged man in good health and CMV-seropositive. Each CDR3 is given with its conserved first and last residue. Each record gives: V gene, CDR3 length, D gene, CDR3 protein. A D gene is named only where the DNA matches it firmly.

v_gene: TRBV6-1; len: 15; d_gene: NA; CDR3aa: CASSLGSGVNTEAFF
v_gene: TRBV5-4; len: 15; d_gene: TRBD2; CDR3aa: CASSFSGGLTDTQYF
v_gene: TRBV9; len: 15; d_gene: NA; CDR3aa: CASSVVGGRTDTQYF
v_gene: TRBV6-5; len: 15; d_gene: TRBD1; CDR3aa: CASSYSRTGANGYTF
v_gene: TRBV2; len: 15; d_gene: NA; CDR3aa: CASSRLELSTDTQYF
v_gene: TRBV7-3; len: 13; d_gene: NA; CDR3aa: CASSLGGKETQYF
v_gene: TRBV6-6; len: 15; d_gene: TRBD1; CDR3aa: CASRSGGTFSYEQYF
v_gene: TRBV28; len: 14; d_gene: NA; CDR3aa: CASSTSSRARGYTF
v_gene: TRBV12-5; len: 13; d_gene: NA; CDR3aa: CASGLGLEDTQYF
v_gene: TRBV5-6; len: 14; d_gene: NA; CDR3aa: CASSSYGSDYEQYF
v_gene: TRBV6-6; len: 14; d_gene: NA; CDR3aa: CASSYSTGNNEQFF
v_gene: TRBV14; len: 12; d_gene: NA; CDR3aa: CASGGAGYGYTF
v_gene: TRBV5-6; len: 19; d_gene: TRBD1; CDR3aa: CANLAGDRGRRGLKNIQYF
v_gene: TRBV5-4; len: 15; d_gene: TRBD2; CDR3aa: CAGSYKTGTKETQYF
v_gene: TRBV7-6; len: 16; d_gene: TRBD2; CDR3aa: CASSILAGEYTGELFF
v_gene: TRBV28; len: 15; d_gene: TRBD1; CDR3aa: CASGDRGPVTGELFF
v_gene: TRBV11-3; len: 12; d_gene: NA; CDR3aa: CASSANTDTQYF